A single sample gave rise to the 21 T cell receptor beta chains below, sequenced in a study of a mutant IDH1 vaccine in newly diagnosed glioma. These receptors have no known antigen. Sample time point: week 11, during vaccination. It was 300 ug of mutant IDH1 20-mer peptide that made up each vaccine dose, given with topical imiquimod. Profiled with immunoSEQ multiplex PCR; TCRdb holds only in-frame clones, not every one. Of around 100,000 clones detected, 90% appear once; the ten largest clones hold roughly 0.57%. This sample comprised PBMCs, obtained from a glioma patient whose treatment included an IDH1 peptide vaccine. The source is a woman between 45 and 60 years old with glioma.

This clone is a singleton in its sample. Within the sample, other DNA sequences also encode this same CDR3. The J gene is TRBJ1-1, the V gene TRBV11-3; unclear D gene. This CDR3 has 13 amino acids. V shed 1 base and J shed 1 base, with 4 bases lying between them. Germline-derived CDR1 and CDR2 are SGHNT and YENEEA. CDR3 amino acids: CASSLGGNTEAFF. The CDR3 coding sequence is TGTGCCAGCAGCTTAGGGGGGAACACTGAAGCTTTCTTT.

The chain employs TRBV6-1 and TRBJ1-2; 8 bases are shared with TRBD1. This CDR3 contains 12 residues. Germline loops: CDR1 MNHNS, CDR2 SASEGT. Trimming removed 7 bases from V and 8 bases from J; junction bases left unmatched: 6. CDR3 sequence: CASTLTGVGYTF. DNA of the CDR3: TGTGCCAGCACTCTGACAGGGGTCGGCTACACCTTC.

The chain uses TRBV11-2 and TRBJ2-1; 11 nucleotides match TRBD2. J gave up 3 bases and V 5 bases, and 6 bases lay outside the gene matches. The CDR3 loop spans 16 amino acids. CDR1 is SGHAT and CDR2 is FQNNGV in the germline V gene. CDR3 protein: CASSTPSGRLYNEQFF. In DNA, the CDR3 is TGTGCCAGCAGCACCCCTAGCGGGAGGCTCTACAATGAGCAGTTCTTC.

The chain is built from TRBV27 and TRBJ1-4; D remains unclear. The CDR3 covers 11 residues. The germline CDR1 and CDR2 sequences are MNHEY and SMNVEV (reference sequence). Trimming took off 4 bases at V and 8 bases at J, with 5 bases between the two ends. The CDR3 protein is CASSSGEKLFF. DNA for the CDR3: TGTGCCAGCAGTTCGGGGGAAAAACTGTTTTTT.

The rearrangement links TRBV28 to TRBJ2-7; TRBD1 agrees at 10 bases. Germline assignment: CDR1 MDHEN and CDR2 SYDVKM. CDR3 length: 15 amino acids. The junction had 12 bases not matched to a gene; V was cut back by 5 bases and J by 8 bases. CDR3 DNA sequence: TGTGCCAGCAGTACCCCATCCGGGACAGGGGACAAGCAGTACTTC. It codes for CASSTPSGTGDKQYF.

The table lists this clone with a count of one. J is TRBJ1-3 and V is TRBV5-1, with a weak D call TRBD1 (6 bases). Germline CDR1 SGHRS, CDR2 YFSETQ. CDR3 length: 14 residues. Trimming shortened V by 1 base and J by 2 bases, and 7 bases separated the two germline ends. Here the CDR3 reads CASSLTGTGNTIYF. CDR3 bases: TGCGCCAGCAGCTTGACAGGGACTGGAAACACCATATATTTT.

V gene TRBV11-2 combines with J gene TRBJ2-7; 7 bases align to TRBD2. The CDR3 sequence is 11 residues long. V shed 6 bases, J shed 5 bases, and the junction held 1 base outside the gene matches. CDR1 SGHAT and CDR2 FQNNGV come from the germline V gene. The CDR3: CASRSGNEQYF. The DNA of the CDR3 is TGTGCCAGCAGGAGCGGGAACGAGCAGTACTTC.

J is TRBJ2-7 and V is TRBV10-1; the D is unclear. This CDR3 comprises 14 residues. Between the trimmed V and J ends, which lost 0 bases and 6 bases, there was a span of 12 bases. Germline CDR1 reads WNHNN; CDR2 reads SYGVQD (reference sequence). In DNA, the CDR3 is TGCGCCAGCAGTGAGTCCTCCCTCAGTTTCGAGCAGTACTTC. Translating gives CASSESSLSFEQYF.

The CDR3 loop reads CASRGGTGSYNEQFF. CDR3 nucleotides: TGTGCCAGCAGAGGTGGGACAGGGTCCTACAATGAGCAGTTCTTC. The chain links TRBV6-5 to TRBJ2-1, with 9 bases lining up with TRBD1. Germline assignment: CDR1 MNHEY and CDR2 SVGAGI. V lost 6 bases, J lost 1 base, and 4 bases stayed unmatched. This CDR3 region has 15 residues.

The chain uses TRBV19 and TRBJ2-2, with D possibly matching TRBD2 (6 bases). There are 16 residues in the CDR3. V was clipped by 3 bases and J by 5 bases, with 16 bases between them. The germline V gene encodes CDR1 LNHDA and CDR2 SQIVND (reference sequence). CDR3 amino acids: CASSIPPAGTTGELFF. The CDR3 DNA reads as TGTGCCAGTAGTATTCCCCCAGCAGGGACTACCGGGGAGCTGTTTTTT.

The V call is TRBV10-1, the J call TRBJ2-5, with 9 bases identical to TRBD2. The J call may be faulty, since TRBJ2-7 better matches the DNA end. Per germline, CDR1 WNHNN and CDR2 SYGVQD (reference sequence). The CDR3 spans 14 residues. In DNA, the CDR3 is TGCGCCAGCAGTCCGGTAGCGGGAGTAGACGAGCAGTACTTC. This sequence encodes CASSPVAGVDEQYF.

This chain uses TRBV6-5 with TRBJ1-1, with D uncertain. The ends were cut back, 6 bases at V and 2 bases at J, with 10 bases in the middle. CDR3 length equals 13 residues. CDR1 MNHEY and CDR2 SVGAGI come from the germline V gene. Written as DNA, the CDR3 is TGTGCCAGCAGGCTTGAAGGAAACACTGAAGCTTTCTTT. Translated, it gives CASRLEGNTEAFF.

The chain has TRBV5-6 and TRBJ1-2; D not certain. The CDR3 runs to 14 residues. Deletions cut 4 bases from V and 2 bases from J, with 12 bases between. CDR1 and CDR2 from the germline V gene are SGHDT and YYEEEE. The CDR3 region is CASSKGFTNYGYTF. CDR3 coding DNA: TGTGCCAGCAGCAAAGGATTCACGAACTATGGCTACACCTTC.

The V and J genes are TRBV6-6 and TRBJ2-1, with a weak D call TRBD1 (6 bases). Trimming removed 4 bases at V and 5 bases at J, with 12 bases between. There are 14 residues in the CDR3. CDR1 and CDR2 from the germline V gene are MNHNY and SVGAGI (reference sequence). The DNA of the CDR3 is TGTGCCAGCAGTTCCTGGGGGCTTGACAATGAGCAGTTCTTC. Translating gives CASSSWGLDNEQFF.

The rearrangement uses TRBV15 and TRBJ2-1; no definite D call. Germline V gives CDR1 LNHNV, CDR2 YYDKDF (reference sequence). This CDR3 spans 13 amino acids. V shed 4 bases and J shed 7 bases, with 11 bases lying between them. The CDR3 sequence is CATSNSGWNEQFF. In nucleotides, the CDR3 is TGTGCCACCAGCAATTCGGGTTGGAATGAGCAGTTCTTC.

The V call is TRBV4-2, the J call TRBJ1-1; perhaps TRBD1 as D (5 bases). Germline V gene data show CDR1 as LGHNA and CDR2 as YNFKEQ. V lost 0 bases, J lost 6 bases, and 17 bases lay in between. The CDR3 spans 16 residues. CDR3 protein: CASSQDREQDWAEAFF. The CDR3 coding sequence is TGTGCCAGCAGCCAAGATAGGGAACAGGACTGGGCTGAAGCTTTCTTT.

CDR3 in amino acids: CASSLRFLNEKLFF. The CDR3 DNA reads TGTGCCAGCAGCTTACGGTTTCTGAATGAAAAACTGTTTTTT. The chain carries TRBV11-2 and TRBJ1-4; D ambiguous. With 2 bases removed from V and 5 bases from J, the gap between germline ends came to 9 bases. The CDR3 runs to 14 residues. Germline assignment: CDR1 SGHAT and CDR2 FQNNGV.

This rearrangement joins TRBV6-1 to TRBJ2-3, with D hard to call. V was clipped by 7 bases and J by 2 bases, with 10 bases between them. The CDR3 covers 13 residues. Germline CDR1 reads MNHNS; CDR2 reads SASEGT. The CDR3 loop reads CASITLFTDTQYF. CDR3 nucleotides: TGTGCCAGCATTACGCTATTCACAGATACGCAGTATTTT.

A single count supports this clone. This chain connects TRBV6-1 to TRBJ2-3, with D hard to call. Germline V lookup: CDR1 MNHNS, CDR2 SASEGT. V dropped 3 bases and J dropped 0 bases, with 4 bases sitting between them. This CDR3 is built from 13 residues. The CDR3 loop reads CASSEGSTDTQYF. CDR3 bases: TGTGCCAGCAGTGAGGGGAGCACAGATACGCAGTATTTT.

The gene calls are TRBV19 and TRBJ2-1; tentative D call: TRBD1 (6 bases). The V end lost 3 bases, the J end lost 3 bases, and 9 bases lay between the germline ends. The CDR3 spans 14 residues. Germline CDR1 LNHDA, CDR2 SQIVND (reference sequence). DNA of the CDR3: TGTGCCAGTAGTATCTCGACAGGCTACAATGAGCAGTTCTTC. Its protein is CASSISTGYNEQFF.

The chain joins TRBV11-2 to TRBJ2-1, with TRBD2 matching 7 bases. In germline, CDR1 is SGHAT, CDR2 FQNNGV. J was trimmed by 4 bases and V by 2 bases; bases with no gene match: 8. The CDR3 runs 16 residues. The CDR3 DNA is TGTGCCAGCAGCTTAAGCTACCAGCGGGGTTACAATGAGCAGTTCTTC. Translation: CASSLSYQRGYNEQFF.